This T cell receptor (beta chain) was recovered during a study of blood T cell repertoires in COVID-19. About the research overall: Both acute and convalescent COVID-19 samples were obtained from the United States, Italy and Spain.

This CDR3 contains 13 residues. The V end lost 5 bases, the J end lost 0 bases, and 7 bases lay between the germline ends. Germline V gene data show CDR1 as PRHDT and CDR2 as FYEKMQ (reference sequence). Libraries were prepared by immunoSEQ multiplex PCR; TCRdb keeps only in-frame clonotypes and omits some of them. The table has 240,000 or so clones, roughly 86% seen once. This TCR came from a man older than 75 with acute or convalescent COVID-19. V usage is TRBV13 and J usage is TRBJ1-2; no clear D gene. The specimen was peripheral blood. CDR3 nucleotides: TGTGCCAGCAGCCTAACAGCTAACTATGGCTACACCTTC. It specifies CASSLTANYGYTF.